This TCR beta chain was recovered during a study of blood T cell repertoires in COVID-19. Overall study: Italy, Spain and the United States were the sources of the convalescent and acute COVID-19 samples.

This clone was counted once. In the source study's methods: Reference gene primer amplification gave nucleated cell count estimates. Only in-frame clones appear in the TCRdb table, and some are missing; sequencing was by immunoSEQ multiplex PCR. V and J calls and clone size are given by that table; D and trimming were obtained from the DNA. The data hold about 53,000 clones, with approximately 80% observed a single time. CDR1 is SGHTA, CDR2 FQGNSA, per germline. V gave up 3 bases and J gave up 9 bases; unmatched junction bases: 7. This CDR3 has 14 residues. Sequencing was carried out using peripheral blood. The TCR was taken from a human donor in a cohort sampled during active COVID-19. The chain couples TRBV7-2 to TRBJ2-7; 11 nucleotides align to TRBD2. CDR3 residues: CASSLTSGAAGQYF. CDR3 DNA sequence: TGTGCCAGCAGCTTGACTAGCGGGGCCGCCGGGCAGTACTTC.